This T cell receptor beta chain was identified in a study of early T cells in non-severe SARS-CoV-2 infection. Whole-study context: Bulk RNA from unsorted whole blood was sequenced; chains were unpaired. Whole-study results and caveats: VDJdb matching skewed toward anti-spike CD8 responses, missing private and CD4 specificities.

The germline V gene encodes CDR1 LGHNA and CDR2 YSLEER. The ends lost 4 bases at V and 6 bases at J; junction bases unmatched: 8. This CDR3 region has 15 residues. This clonotype was seen a few times. Antigen: not known. Attachment of unique molecular identifiers to individual cDNA molecules was performed. Each CDR3 protein is one row after TCRdb ran MiXCR on the 5' RACE reads. The sample consists of tens of thousands of distinct CDR3 sequences, 4.5% to 5% of them appearing once. Sample: whole blood. The TCR sequence derives from an adult who was a healthcare worker with PCR-confirmed SARS-CoV-2 infection or an uninfected control (not recorded which). The chain combines TRBV4-3 with TRBJ2-2, with TRBD2 identical over 7 bases. The CDR3 DNA reads TGCGCCAGCAGCCTTGGAGGGGAGGGAGCCGGGGAGCTGTTTTTT. This codes for CASSLGGEGAGELFF.